The subject of this entry is one T cell receptor beta chain. As yet, its antigen is unknown. Focal radiation plus CTLA-4 blockade with ipilimumab was given to patients with chemo-refractory metastatic non-small-cell lung cancer. Trimming stripped 2 bases from V and 6 bases from J, with 9 bases between. In germline, CDR1 is LGHNA, CDR2 YSLEER. This CDR3 has 13 residues. The data are from a study of radiotherapy plus CTLA-4 blockade in lung cancer. Study background: Among enrolled patients, under 20% responded and about 34% achieved disease control.

The protocol was immunoSEQ multiplex PCR, while the TCRdb copy is restricted to in-frame clones and leaves out a portion. This table has 27,000 or so clones, over 70% appearing once. Study results and caveats: TCR clones from tumors expanded in blood after radiotherapy plus ipilimumab. It was early blood T cell clone dynamics, with interferon-beta, that reportedly best predicted response.

This material consisted of peripheral blood, taken from a patient treated with radiotherapy plus ipilimumab. The chain employs TRBV4-3 and TRBJ2-3, with a possible D match to TRBD1 (6 bases). This clonotype was sampled from a human donor with non-small cell lung cancer that progressed on radiotherapy plus ipilimumab. In DNA form, the CDR3 reads TGCGCCAGCAGCCAAAACAGGGCGGATACGCAGTATTTT. It encodes CASSQNRADTQYF.